The 5 T cell receptor beta chains given below trace back to one sample, sequenced in a study of shared clonotypes between healthy human individuals (dated by TCRdb to 2018 to 2021). Libraries were built with the immunoSEQ multiplex PCR assay. TCRdb took over this immuneACCESS table, retaining in-frame rearrangements with V and J assigned. Such tables are incomplete; in checked studies, under half of the missing clones stem from an unresolved V gene, and the remainder is unexplained. This sample lists roughly 2.2 million clones; about 90% were detected once. The ten most abundant clones make up 0.37% of the sample. Sequencing was performed on naive CD4+ T cells from PBMCs. The cell subset or site label of this sample denotes: CD45RA+ positively selected. Receptors originate from a man aged 18 to 29 in good health. Some clones in this sample may be carry-over from other donors' samples.

The chain uses TRBV5-1 and TRBJ2-7, with D perhaps given as TRBD1 or TRBD2 (5 bases each). The CDR3 runs 13 residues. V was clipped by 4 bases and J by 3 bases, with 11 bases between them. Germline V CDR1 and CDR2: SGHRS, YFSETQ. The CDR3 nucleotides are TGCGCCAGCAGCAGGGGAGCGCTCTACGAGCAGTACTTC. Translated, it gives CASSRGALYEQYF.

V is TRBV5-4 and J is TRBJ2-4; 7 bases fit TRBD1. V shed 6 bases and J 0 bases; nucleotides not matched to a gene: 18. This CDR3 is 19 amino acids long. Germline loops: CDR1 SGHNT, CDR2 YYREEE (reference sequence). The CDR3 bases are TGTGCCAGCACCAACCGCCGGGACAGCCATAGACTAGCCAAAAACATTCAGTACTTC. This translates into CASTNRRDSHRLAKNIQYF. The variable domain in full, with the rest retrieved from reference TRBV5-4 and TRBJ2-4, is ETGVTQSPTHLIKTRGQQVTLRCSSQSGHNTVSWYQQALGQGPQFIFQYYREEENGRGNFPPRFSGLQFPNYSSELNVNALELDDSALYLCASTNRRDSHRLAKNIQYFGAGTRLSVL.

This clone was counted a single time. The rearrangement uses TRBV6-5 and TRBJ1-5; tentatively, D is TRBD1 (6 bases). Germline CDR1 is MNHEY and CDR2 is SVGAGI. Trimming removed 6 bases at V and 4 bases at J, with 13 bases between. The CDR3 is 14 amino acids. CDR3 nucleotides: TGTGCCAGCAGCCGGAACAGGGCGAATCAGCCCCAGCATTTT. It translates to CASSRNRANQPQHF.

This chain connects TRBV15 to TRBJ1-1, with TRBD1 identical over 9 bases. V was pared by 6 bases and J by 4 bases, with 15 bases of the junction left unmatched. This CDR3 is built from 17 residues. Germline V gene sequence: CDR1 LNHNV, CDR2 YYDKDF (reference sequence). CDR3 coding DNA: TGTGCCACCAGACCCCCCTGGGGACAGGGCGGGAGCACTGAAGCTTTCTTT. Protein product: CATRPPWGQGGSTEAFF.

The chain has TRBV5-1 and TRBJ2-5, with D perhaps assigned TRBD1 or TRBD2 (5 bases each). Germline loops: CDR1 SGHRS, CDR2 YFSETQ. Trimming removed 4 bases at V and 5 bases at J, with 27 bases between. The CDR3 covers 18 residues. This chain's CDR3 is CASSPSSYGTSLGETQYF. The CDR3 DNA follows: TGCGCCAGCAGCCCCTCTTCTTATGGGACCTCATTGGGGGAGACCCAGTACTTC.